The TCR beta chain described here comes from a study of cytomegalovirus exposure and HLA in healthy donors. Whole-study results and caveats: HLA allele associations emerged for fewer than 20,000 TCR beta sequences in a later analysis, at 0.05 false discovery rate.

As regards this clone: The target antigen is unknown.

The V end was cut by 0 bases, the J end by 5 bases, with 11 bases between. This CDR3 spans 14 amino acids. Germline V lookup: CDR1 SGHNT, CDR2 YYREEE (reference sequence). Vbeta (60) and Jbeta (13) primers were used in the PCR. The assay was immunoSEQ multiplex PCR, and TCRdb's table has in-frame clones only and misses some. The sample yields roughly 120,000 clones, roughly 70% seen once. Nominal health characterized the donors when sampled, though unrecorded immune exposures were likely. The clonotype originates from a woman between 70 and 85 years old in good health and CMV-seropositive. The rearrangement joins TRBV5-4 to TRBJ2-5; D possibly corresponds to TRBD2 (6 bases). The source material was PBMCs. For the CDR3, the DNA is TGTGCCAGCAGCTTGGCCCGGGGGTGGGAGACCCAGTACTTC. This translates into CASSLARGWETQYF.